The rows below give T cell receptor beta chains drawn from one sample of a study of identical twins. TCRdb re-derived calls from the 5' RACE reads in MiXCR, one entry per CDR3 protein. The table includes 450,000 or so distinct CDR3 sequences, 14% detected once. The data also belong to a second study, concerning yellow fever vaccine responses in identical twins.

Sequencing was done on a sample of CD4+ T cells sorted from blood. These receptors were collected from a woman aged 18-29 years in good health. Both conserved end residues are part of each CDR3. The order of the fields is V gene, CDR3 length, J gene, CDR3 protein.

v_gene: TRBV5-6
len: 14
j_gene: TRBJ1-2
CDR3aa: CASSSRRRHGGYTF

v_gene: TRBV12-3/TRBV12-4
len: 10
j_gene: TRBJ2-1
CDR3aa: CASSRYEQFF

v_gene: TRBV6-5
len: 12
j_gene: TRBJ2-1
CDR3aa: CASRRAWDEQFF

v_gene: TRBV5-1
len: 16
j_gene: TRBJ2-1
CDR3aa: CASSWGLAGLQNEQFF

v_gene: TRBV21-1
len: 14
j_gene: TRBJ2-7
CDR3aa: CARIRLAGEAKQYF

v_gene: TRBV7-2
len: 14
j_gene: TRBJ2-7
CDR3aa: CASSRLAGRYEQYF

v_gene: TRBV4-2
len: 16
j_gene: TRBJ2-3
CDR3aa: CASSQEGLAGTDTQYF

v_gene: TRBV20-1
len: 13
j_gene: TRBJ1-1
CDR3aa: CSAKTDPGDEAFF

v_gene: TRBV24-1
len: 18
j_gene: TRBJ2-2
CDR3aa: CATSDRPPGTPYTGELFF

v_gene: TRBV2
len: 13
j_gene: TRBJ2-7
CDR3aa: CASRGQGIYEQYF